This TCR beta chain was captured in a study of identical twins. This clonotype was detected a few times. V shed 2 bases and J shed 9 bases, with 17 bases lying between them. The CDR3 consists of 15 residues. Germline lookup yields CDR1 MNHEY and CDR2 SVGAGI. TCRdb re-called the 5' RACE reads through MiXCR, storing one row per CDR3 protein. Found here are more than 400,000 distinct CDR3 sequences, around 15% of them singletons; the top ten hold 0.44%. In addition, the sample was reused for a study of yellow fever vaccine responses in identical twins.

Sequencing used CD4+ T cells sorted from blood. This chain connects TRBV6-5 to TRBJ2-1, with D unclear. The TCR was taken from a woman younger than 35 in good health. CDR3: CASSYQGVSRAEQFF. The DNA of the CDR3 is TGTGCCAGCAGTTACCAAGGTGTGAGCCGTGCTGAGCAGTTCTTC.